This T cell receptor (beta chain) was profiled in a study of T cell clones after liver transplantation. In the study overall: In this trial, immunosuppression withdrawal was attempted within 2 years of liver transplant. Third-party-reactive TCRbeta sequences from pre-transplant mixed lymphocyte reactions served as antigen-independent comparators. Three of eight recipients were HCV-positive; others had non-autoimmune, non-viral indications.

Method: immunoSEQ multiplex PCR; TCRdb's copy keeps in-frame clones and lacks some. The sample has over 50,000 clones, less than 85% seen once. The CDR3 is 14 amino acids. Germline V gene sequence: CDR1 SGHTA, CDR2 FQGNSA. V was trimmed by 5 bases and J by 6 bases, leaving 15 bases between them. The V and J genes are TRBV7-2 and TRBJ2-3; D gene uncertain. The TCR comes from a human donor who received a liver transplant. The sample was CD4+ T cells from blood, taken before liver transplant. CDR3 region: CASSPRGNQDTQYF. The CDR3 nucleotides are TGTGCCAGCAGCCCTAGAGGAAATCAGGATACGCAGTATTTT.